The next 12 T cell receptor beta chains were all read from a single sample in a study of blood T cells in healthy people across ages. A second PCR of roughly 7 to 11 cycles used a sample-barcoded 5' primer and a J-beta primer mix. TCRdb re-called the 5' RACE reads with MiXCR, one entry per CDR3 protein. The sample contains around 1,900,000 distinct CDR3 sequences, roughly 43% of which appear only once. Sequencing was performed on blood. The receptors stem from a human donor in good health.

The V gene is TRBV7-2, the J gene TRBJ2-7; 8 nucleotides agree with TRBD1. This CDR3 region has 14 residues. J gave up 2 bases and V 5 bases, and 5 bases lay outside the gene matches. CDR1 is SGHTA and CDR2 is FQGNSA in the germline V gene. The CDR3 DNA sequence: TGTACCAGCAGCACAACACAGGGGGCCTACGAGCAGTACTTC. This translates into CTSSTTQGAYEQYF.

V usage is TRBV4-3 and J usage is TRBJ2-1; D ambiguous. V shed 0 bases and J shed 8 bases, with 20 bases lying between them. Germline lookup yields CDR1 LGHNA and CDR2 YSLEER. The CDR3 runs to 17 residues. DNA of the CDR3: TGCGCCAGCAGCCAAGAATCGGTAAAGGGTATAGAGGATGAGCAGTTCTTC. Translated: CASSQESVKGIEDEQFF.

A few counts support this clonotype. The genes are TRBV20-1 and TRBJ2-1; D gene uncertain. The CDR3 covers 12 residues. The V gene's germline CDR1 is DFQATT and CDR2 SNEGSKA (reference sequence). Trimming shortened V by 4 bases and J by 5 bases, and 9 bases separated the two germline ends. The CDR3 loop reads CSATYRDNEQFF. The DNA for the CDR3 is TGCAGTGCTACCTACCGCGACAATGAGCAGTTCTTC.

The rearrangement joins TRBV7-3 to TRBJ2-2; maybe TRBD1 (5 bases). The V gene's germline CDR1 is SGHTA and CDR2 FQGTGA. Trimming removed 5 bases from V and 6 bases from J, with 19 bases in between. This CDR3 is built from 16 residues. CDR3 sequence reads: CASSRARTKKAGELFF. The CDR3 coding sequence is TGTGCCAGCAGCCGAGCGAGGACAAAAAAGGCCGGGGAGCTGTTTTTT.

J is TRBJ1-1 and V is TRBV6-1, with a possible D match to TRBD1 (6 bases). The CDR3 spans 10 residues. CDR1 and CDR2 from the germline V gene are MNHNS and SASEGT. V dropped 8 bases and J dropped 10 bases, with 11 bases sitting between them. The CDR3 spells CASRTVGAFF. The CDR3 DNA follows: TGTGCCAGCCGGACAGTTGGAGCTTTCTTT.

This clonotype has only one observation. The V gene is TRBV5-1, the J gene TRBJ2-1, with a tentative D call TRBD1 (6 bases). The CDR3 has 14 residues. Germline lookup yields CDR1 SGHRS and CDR2 YFSETQ. The ends were cut back, 2 bases at V and 13 bases at J, with 19 bases in the middle. This CDR3 is CASSFQGMRETQFF. CDR3 DNA sequence: TGCGCCAGCAGCTTTCAGGGGATGAGGGAGACCCAGTTCTTC.

This clonotype was picked up a small number of times. This sequence joins TRBV6-5 and TRBJ1-2, with D perhaps matching TRBD1 (5 bases). CDR3 length: 15 residues. V was cut by 3 bases and J by 3 bases, with 14 bases left in between. From germline, CDR1 is MNHEY and CDR2 SVGAGI. DNA for the CDR3: TGTGCCAGCAGTTATCTCCCCCCAGGGCACTATGGCTACACCTTC. This gives the protein CASSYLPPGHYGYTF.

The V call is TRBV4-1, the J call TRBJ2-3, with 8 nucleotides matching TRBD1. J was trimmed by 5 bases and V by 5 bases; bases with no gene match: 6. The CDR3 is 14 amino acids. The V gene's germline CDR1 is MGHRA and CDR2 YSYEKL. The CDR3 DNA is TGCGCCAGCAGCTTTCGGACAGGGAGAGATACGCAGTATTTT. Its translation: CASSFRTGRDTQYF.

This clonotype was seen more than once but under ten times. The chain recombines TRBV20-1 with TRBJ2-4; TRBD1 is a possible D gene (6 bases). Matching the DNA end better, TRBJ2-7 makes the J call doubtful. The germline V gene encodes CDR1 DFQATT and CDR2 SNEGSKA (reference sequence). The CDR3 contains 15 residues. This chain's CDR3 is CSASRSTGPPYEQYF. In DNA, the CDR3 is TGCAGTGCTAGTCGGTCGACAGGCCCCCCCTACGAGCAGTACTTC.

This clonotype was seen a few times. CDR3 in amino acids: CASSYWRGVGETQYF. The CDR3 DNA reads as TGTGCCAGCAGTTATTGGCGGGGGGTTGGCGAGACCCAGTACTTC. The rearrangement joins TRBV28 to TRBJ2-5, with 8 bases that match TRBD2. CDR1 MDHEN and CDR2 SYDVKM come from the germline V gene. The CDR3 is 15 residues long. Trimming cost V 4 bases and J 5 bases; bases outside gene matches: 9.

This clonotype has a handful of counts. The chain is built from TRBV4-3 and TRBJ2-6; D not certain. V dropped 11 bases and J dropped 1 base, with 15 bases sitting between them. This CDR3 is built from 15 residues. From germline, CDR1 is LGHNA and CDR2 YSLEER. CDR3 sequence (DNA): TGCGCCGCGTCAGAAAGATTTTCTGGGGCCAACGTCCTGACTTTC. The encoded protein is CAASERFSGANVLTF.

The CDR3 region is CASSEAGLAQGHTQYF. The CDR3 nucleotides read TGTGCCAGCAGTGAAGCGGGACTAGCGCAAGGGCATACGCAGTATTTT. The chain recombines TRBV2 with TRBJ2-3, with TRBD2 matching over 10 bases. This CDR3 comprises 16 residues. J lost 7 bases, V lost 0 bases, and 7 bases had no gene match. Germline values: CDR1 SNHLY, CDR2 FYNNEI.